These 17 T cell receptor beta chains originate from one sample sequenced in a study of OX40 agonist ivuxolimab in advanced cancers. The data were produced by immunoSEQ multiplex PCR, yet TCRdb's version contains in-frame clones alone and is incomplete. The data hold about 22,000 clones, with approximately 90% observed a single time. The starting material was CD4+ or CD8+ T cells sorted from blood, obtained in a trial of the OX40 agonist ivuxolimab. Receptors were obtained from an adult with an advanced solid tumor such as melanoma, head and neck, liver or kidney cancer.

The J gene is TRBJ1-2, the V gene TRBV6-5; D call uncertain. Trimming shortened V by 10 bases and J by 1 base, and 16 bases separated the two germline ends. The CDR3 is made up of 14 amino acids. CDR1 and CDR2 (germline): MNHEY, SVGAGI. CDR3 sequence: CATGPMTFNYGYTF. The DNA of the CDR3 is TGTGCCACCGGGCCCATGACGTTTAACTATGGCTACACCTTC.

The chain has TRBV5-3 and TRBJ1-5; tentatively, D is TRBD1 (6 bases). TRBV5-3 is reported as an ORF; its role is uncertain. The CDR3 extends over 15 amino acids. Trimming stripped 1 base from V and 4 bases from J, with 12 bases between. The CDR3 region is CARSLWIQGNQPQHF. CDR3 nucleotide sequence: TGTGCCAGAAGCTTGTGGATACAGGGTAATCAGCCCCAGCATTTT.

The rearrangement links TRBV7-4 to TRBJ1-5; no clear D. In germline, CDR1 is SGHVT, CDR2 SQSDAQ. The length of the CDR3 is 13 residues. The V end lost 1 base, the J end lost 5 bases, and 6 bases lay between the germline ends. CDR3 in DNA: TGTGCCAGCAGCTTAGACGGGTATCAGCCCCAGCATTTT. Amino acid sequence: CASSLDGYQPQHF. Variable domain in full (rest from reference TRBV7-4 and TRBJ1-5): GAGVSQSPRYKVAKRGRDVALRCDSISGHVTLYWYRQTLGQGSEVLTYSQSDAQRDKSGRPSGRFSAERPERSVSTLKIQRTEQGDSAVYLCASSLDGYQPQHFGDGTRLSIL.

Here the CDR3 reads CASSQDWAQPQHF. The DNA for the CDR3 is TGCGCCAGCAGCCAAGATTGGGCTCAGCCCCAGCATTTT. The genes are TRBV4-3 and TRBJ1-5, with D uncertain. The CDR3 has 13 residues. The germline CDR1 and CDR2 sequences are LGHNA and YSLEER. The V and J ends lost 0 bases and 6 bases respectively, with 6 bases between them.

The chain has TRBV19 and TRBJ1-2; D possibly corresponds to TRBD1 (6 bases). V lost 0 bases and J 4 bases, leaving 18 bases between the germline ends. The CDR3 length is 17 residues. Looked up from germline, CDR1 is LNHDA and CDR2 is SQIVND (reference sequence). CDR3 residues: CASSIDPLQGRGYGYTF. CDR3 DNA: TGTGCCAGTAGTATAGATCCATTACAGGGTCGCGGCTATGGCTACACCTTC.

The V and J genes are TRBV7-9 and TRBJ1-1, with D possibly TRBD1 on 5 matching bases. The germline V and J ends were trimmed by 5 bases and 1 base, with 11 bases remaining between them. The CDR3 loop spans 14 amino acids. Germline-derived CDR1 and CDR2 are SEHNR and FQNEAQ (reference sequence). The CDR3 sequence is CASSGGPTNTEAFF. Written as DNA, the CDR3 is TGTGCCAGCAGCGGGGGACCGACGAACACTGAAGCTTTCTTT.

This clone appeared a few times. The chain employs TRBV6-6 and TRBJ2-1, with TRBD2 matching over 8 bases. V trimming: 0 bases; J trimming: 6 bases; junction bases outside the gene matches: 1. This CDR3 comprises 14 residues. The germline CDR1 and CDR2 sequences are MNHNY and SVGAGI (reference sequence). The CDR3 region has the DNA TGTGCCAGCAGTTACTCAACTAGCGGCAATGAGCAGTTCTTC. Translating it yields CASSYSTSGNEQFF.

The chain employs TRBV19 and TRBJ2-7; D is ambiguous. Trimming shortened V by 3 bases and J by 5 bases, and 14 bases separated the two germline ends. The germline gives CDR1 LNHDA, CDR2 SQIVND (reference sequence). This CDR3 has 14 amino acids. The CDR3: CASSIRAGGNEQYF. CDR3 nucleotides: TGTGCCAGTAGTATTAGGGCAGGTGGTAACGAGCAGTACTTC.

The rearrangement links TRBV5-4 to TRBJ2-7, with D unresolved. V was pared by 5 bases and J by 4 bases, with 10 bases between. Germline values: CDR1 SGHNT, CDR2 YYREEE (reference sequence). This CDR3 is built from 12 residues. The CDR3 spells CASRVGLYEQYF. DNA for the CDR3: TGTGCCAGCAGGGTTGGCCTTTACGAGCAGTACTTC.

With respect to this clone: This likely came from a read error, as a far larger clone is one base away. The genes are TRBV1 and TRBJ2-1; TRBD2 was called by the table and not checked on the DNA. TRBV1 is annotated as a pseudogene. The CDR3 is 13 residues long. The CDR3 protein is CTSSQDYLNEQFF. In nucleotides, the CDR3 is TGCACCAGCAGCCAAGACTACCTCAATGAGCAGTTCTTC.

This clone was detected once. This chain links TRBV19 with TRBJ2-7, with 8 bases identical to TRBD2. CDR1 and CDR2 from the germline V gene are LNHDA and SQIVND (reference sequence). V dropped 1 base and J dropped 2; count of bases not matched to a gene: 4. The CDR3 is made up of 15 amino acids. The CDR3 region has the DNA TGTGCCAGTAGTATAGGGAGCGGGAGCGCCTACGAGCAGTACTTC. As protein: CASSIGSGSAYEQYF.

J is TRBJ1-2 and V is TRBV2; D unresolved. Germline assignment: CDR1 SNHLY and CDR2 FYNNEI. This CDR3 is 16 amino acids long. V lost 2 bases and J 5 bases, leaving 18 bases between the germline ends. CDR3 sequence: CASSENVSPSIYGYTF. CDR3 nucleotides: TGTGCCAGCAGTGAAAACGTCAGCCCTTCCATATATGGCTACACCTTC.

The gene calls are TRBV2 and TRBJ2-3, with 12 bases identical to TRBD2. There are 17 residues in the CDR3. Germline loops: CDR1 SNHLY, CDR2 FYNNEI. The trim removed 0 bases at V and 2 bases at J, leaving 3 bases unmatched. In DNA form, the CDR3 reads TGTGCCAGCAGTGAAGCTGGACTAGCGGGACTCACAGATACGCAGTATTTT. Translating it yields CASSEAGLAGLTDTQYF.

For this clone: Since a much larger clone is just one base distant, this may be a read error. CDR3 residues: CASSSWTAYEQYF. In DNA, the CDR3 is TGTGCCAGCAGCTCGTGGACAGCCTACGAGCAGTACTTC. The chain combines TRBV7-9 with TRBJ2-5; D is perhaps TRBD1 (6 bases). The closer fit of TRBJ2-7 to the DNA end suggests the J call may be wrong. The CDR3 spans 13 residues. From germline, CDR1 is SEHNR and CDR2 FQNEAQ (reference sequence).

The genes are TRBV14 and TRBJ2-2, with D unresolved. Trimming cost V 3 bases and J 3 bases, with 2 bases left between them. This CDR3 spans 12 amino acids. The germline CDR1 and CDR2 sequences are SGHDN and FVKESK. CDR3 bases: TGTGCCAGCAGCCACGACACCGGGGAGCTGTTTTTT. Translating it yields CASSHDTGELFF.

The CDR3 is CASSPAGAGAYEQYF. For the CDR3, the DNA is TGTGCCAGCAGCCCAGCAGGGGCAGGGGCCTACGAGCAGTACTTC. V gene TRBV7-2 combines with J gene TRBJ2-7; tentatively, D is TRBD1 (6 bases). The length of the CDR3 is 15 residues. The V end was cut by 5 bases, the J end by 2 bases, with 16 bases between. Germline values: CDR1 SGHTA, CDR2 FQGNSA.

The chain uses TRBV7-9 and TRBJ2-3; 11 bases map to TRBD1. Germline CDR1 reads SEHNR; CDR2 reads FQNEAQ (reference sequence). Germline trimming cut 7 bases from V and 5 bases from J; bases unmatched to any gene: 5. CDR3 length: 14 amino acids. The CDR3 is CASNGQGAGDTQYF. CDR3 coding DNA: TGTGCCAGCAATGGACAGGGGGCTGGAGATACGCAGTATTTT.